These T cell receptor beta chains were read from a single sample in a study of long-term antiretroviral therapy in people with HIV. Using immunoSEQ multiplex PCR, the repertoire was profiled, and TCRdb retains in-frame clones only, with some absent. The sample includes approximately 11,000 clones, about 80% of them seen just once. Material: unsorted PBMCs, obtained at the start of antiretroviral therapy, before treatment. All receptors derive from a man younger than 40 with HIV. The CDR3 runs from the conserved cysteine through the conserved F or W. The D gene is left open where the match is weak. A row's size may be missing; if present it is once, few, many or a size class.

TRBJ2-7 TRBV2 . . CATDQGPRYEQYF TGTGCGACTGATCAGGGTCCCCGATACGAGCAGTACTTC
TRBJ1-6 TRBV25-1 . . CASSTGTNSPLHF TGTGCCAGCAGTACAGGGACGAATTCACCCCTCCACTTT
TRBJ2-2 TRBV30 . . CAWPDSTGELFF TGTGCCTGGCCGGACAGCACCGGGGAGCTGTTTTTT
TRBJ1-2 TRBV27 . . CASSSSNGGGYTF TGTGCCAGCAGTTCATCCAACGGGGGTGGCTACACCTTC
TRBJ2-4 TRBV27 . TRBD2 CASSPMSGRTGTLAKNIQYF TGTGCCAGCAGCCCCATGAGCGGGAGGACCGGGACGCTAGCCAAAAACATTCAGTACTTC
TRBJ2-7 TRBV28 . TRBD2 CASSFSGGPSYEQYF TGTGCCAGCAGCTTTAGCGGGGGCCCATCCTACGAGCAGTACTTC
TRBJ1-1 TRBV9 . . CASSVEPGLETEAFF TGTGCCAGCAGCGTAGAACCGGGGCTTGAAACTGAAGCTTTCTTT
TRBJ2-3 TRBV28 . TRBD2 CASSQLAGLGDTQYF TGTGCCAGCAGTCAACTAGCGGGACTGGGAGATACGCAGTATTTT
TRBJ1-2 TRBV15 . . CATSRDTESDYGYTF TGTGCCACCAGCAGAGATACAGAGAGCGACTATGGCTACACCTTC
TRBJ2-1 TRBV11-2 . TRBD2 CASSLDTLGRGARGFF TGTGCCAGCAGCTTAGATACCCTGGGGCGGGGGGCCAGAGGGTTCTTC
TRBJ2-5 TRBV5-6 . . CASSLPPQETQYF TGTGCCAGCAGCTTGCCTCCTCAAGAGACCCAGTACTTC
TRBJ1-5 TRBV18 few . CASSAGDSGSPQHF TGTGCCAGCTCAGCCGGGGATTCAGGTTCTCCCCAGCATTTT
TRBJ2-7 TRBV27 . . CASSLAGSYEQYF TGTGCCAGCAGTTTGGCAGGGTCCTACGAGCAGTACTTC
TRBJ1-4 TRBV5-1 . . CASSSGTPGTNEKLFF TGCGCCAGCAGCTCCGGGACTCCAGGGACTAATGAAAAACTGTTTTTT
TRBJ2-7 TRBV5-6 . TRBD2 CASSLALAGSYEQYF TGTGCCAGCAGCTTGGCACTAGCGGGGTCCTACGAGCAGTACTTC
TRBJ1-4 TRBV4-1 . . CASSPQGNSGEKLFF TGCGCCAGCAGCCCACAGGGAAACTCGGGTGAAAAACTGTTTTTT
TRBJ2-3 TRBV10-3 once TRBD2 CAISESSGLAGPQGTDTQYF TGTGCCATCAGTGAGTCGTCAGGACTAGCGGGGCCCCAGGGCACAGATACGCAGTATTTT
TRBJ2-4 TRBV12-5 . TRBD1 CASGKRQGLLENIQYF TGTGCTAGTGGCAAGCGACAGGGGCTGTTGGAAAACATTCAGTACTTC
TRBJ2-7 TRBV7-9 . . CASSLANTYEQYF TGTGCCAGCAGCTTAGCTAACACCTACGAGCAGTACTTC
TRBJ1-1 TRBV7-9 . . CASSPPGRTEAFF TGTGCCAGCAGCCCTCCAGGACGGACAGAAGCTTTCTTT
TRBJ2-2 TRBV6-4 . . CASSETSGTGELFF TGTGCCAGCAGTGAGACCTCGGGGACCGGGGAGCTGTTTTTT
TRBJ1-2 TRBV7-9 few . CASSQQLNYGYTF TGTGCCAGCAGCCAGCAGCTTAACTATGGCTACACCTTC
TRBJ2-2 TRBV5-4 once TRBD1 CASSPEGQGVFGELFF TGTGCCAGCAGCCCAGAGGGACAGGGCGTTTTCGGGGAGCTGTTTTTT
TRBJ2-7 TRBV29-1 . TRBD1 CSVEGRDRDPYEQYF TGCAGCGTTGAAGGTCGGGACAGGGATCCCTACGAGCAGTACTTC
TRBJ1-2 TRBV2 few TRBD1 CASSEPGTGVGYTF TGTGCCAGCAGTGAGCCCGGGACAGGGGTTGGCTACACCTTC
TRBJ2-1 TRBV2 . TRBD2 CASSDTSGRQEQFF TGTGCCAGCAGTGATACTAGCGGGAGACAAGAGCAGTTCTTC
TRBJ2-7 TRBV7-6 once TRBD2 CASSPSGLAGALGSYEQYF TGTGCCAGCAGCCCCAGTGGACTAGCGGGGGCTCTCGGCTCCTACGAGCAGTACTTC
TRBJ2-5 TRBV11-2 . TRBD2 CASSSTRTSGLWETQYF TGTGCCAGCAGCTCTACCCGGACTAGCGGCTTGTGGGAGACCCAGTACTTC
TRBJ2-3 TRBV18 . TRBD2 CASSPIAGGPTDTQYF TGTGCCAGCTCACCTATAGCGGGAGGGCCAACAGATACGCAGTATTTT
TRBJ1-4 TRBV18 . . CASSPEDLTNEKLFF TGTGCCAGCTCACCAGAAGACCTAACTAATGAAAAACTGTTTTTT
TRBJ1-1 TRBV19 . . CASSRQEGFAEAFF TGTGCCAGTAGCCGCCAGGAGGGCTTCGCTGAAGCTTTCTTT